This T cell receptor (beta chain) was observed in a study of shared clonotypes between healthy human individuals. Evenly divided among several immunoSEQ plates was the genomic DNA of each subset. Some clones are missing from TCRdb's copy, which holds only in-frame ones; the method was immunoSEQ multiplex PCR. The sample records roughly 510,000 clones, over 75% being singletons. This CDR3 has 13 amino acids. V dropped 2 bases and J dropped 5 bases, with 7 bases sitting between them. Germline V gene data show CDR1 as ENHRY and CDR2 as SYGVKD. This TCR came from a woman aged 35 to 49 in good health. Some clones in this sample may be carry-over from other donors' samples. Sequenced: PBMCs. The rearrangement uses TRBV10-3 and TRBJ2-1; D unclear. CDR3 coding DNA: TGTGCCATCAGTGAGGGACCCGACAATGAGCAGTTCTTC. As protein: CAISEGPDNEQFF.